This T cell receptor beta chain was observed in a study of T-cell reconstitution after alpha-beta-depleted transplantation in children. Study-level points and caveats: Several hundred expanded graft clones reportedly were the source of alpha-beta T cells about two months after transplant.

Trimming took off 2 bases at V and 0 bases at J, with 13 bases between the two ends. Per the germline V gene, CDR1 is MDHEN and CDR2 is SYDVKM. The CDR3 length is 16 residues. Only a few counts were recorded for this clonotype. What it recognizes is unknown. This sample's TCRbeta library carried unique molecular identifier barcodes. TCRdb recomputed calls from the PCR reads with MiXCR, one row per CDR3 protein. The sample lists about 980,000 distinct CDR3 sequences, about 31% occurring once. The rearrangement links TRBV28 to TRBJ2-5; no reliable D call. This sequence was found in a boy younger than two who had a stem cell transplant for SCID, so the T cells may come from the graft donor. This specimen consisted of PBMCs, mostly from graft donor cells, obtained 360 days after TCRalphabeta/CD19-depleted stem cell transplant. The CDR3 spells CASSLIFGKNQETQYF. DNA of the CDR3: TGTGCCAGCAGTTTAATCTTCGGCAAAAACCAAGAGACCCAGTACTTC.